The 5 T cell receptor beta chains listed next were all sequenced from one sample in a study of T-cell reconstitution after alpha-beta-depleted transplantation in children (TCRdb year 2016). The library relied on PCR. The sample was run on an Illumina HiSeq 2500. TCR library preparation used molecular barcoding, with unique molecular identifiers applied to normalize quantification of the TCRbeta repertoire. TCRdb's own reprocessing of the public reads used fastp at Q25 and MiXCR and kept productive beta chains. CDR3 protein sequences are deduplicated, and each keeps its most common genes and DNA. For this sample the table gives some 640,000 distinct CDR3 sequences, of which approximately 17% were detected only once. The ten top clones hold 1.1% of the sample. The material was PBMCs from the stem cell graft donor, obtained from the stem cell graft. These receptor sequences come from a human donor who donated a stem cell graft to a child with acute myeloid leukemia.

The table lists this clonotype with many counts. This chain uses TRBV27 with TRBJ1-5; 9 bases align to TRBD1. V lost 6 bases and J lost 6; bases outside the gene matches: 9. Germline CDR1 is MNHEY and CDR2 is SMNVEV (reference sequence). The CDR3 spans 15 residues. The CDR3 here is CASRDGTGRSQPQHF. The CDR3 DNA reads as TGTGCCAGCAGGGATGGGACAGGGAGGAGTCAGCCCCAGCATTTT.

The gene calls are TRBV12-3 or TRBV12-4 and TRBJ2-5; 10 nucleotides match TRBD1. The CDR3 is made up of 16 amino acids. Trimming took 4 bases from V and 3 from J; bases not matched to a gene: 8. CDR3 residues: CASSSFPTGGEETQYF. The CDR3 DNA reads TGTGCCAGCAGTTCCTTTCCGACAGGGGGCGAAGAGACCCAGTACTTC.

This clonotype was seen at least ten times. This chain uses TRBV20-1 with TRBJ1-2, with D maybe TRBD1 (5 bases). Germline V gene sequence: CDR1 DFQATT, CDR2 SNEGSKA (reference sequence). Trimming took 7 bases from V and 6 from J, leaving 21 bases between them. The CDR3 is 14 residues long. CDR3 region: CSVRRGGDQHGYTF. As DNA, the CDR3 is TGCAGTGTGAGACGGGGCGGGGATCAGCATGGCTACACCTTC.

The chain links TRBV7-2 to TRBJ2-5, with 12 bases lining up with TRBD2. Germline V gene sequence: CDR1 SGHTA, CDR2 FQGNSA. The CDR3 sequence is 17 residues long. V gave up 5 bases and J gave up 5 bases; unmatched junction bases: 12. CDR3 sequence reads: CASSDPSSGGAVETQYF. DNA for the CDR3: TGTGCCAGCAGCGACCCCTCTAGCGGGGGGGCCGTGGAGACCCAGTACTTC. Using reference TRBV7-2 and TRBJ2-5 for the parts outside the CDR3, the full variable domain is GAGVSQSPSNKVTEKGKDVELRCDPISGHTALYWYRQSLGQGLEFLIYFQGNSAPDKSGLPSDRFSAERTGGSVSTLTIQRTQQEDSAVYLCASSDPSSGGAVETQYFGPGTRLLVL.

This clonotype was recorded a few times. The rearrangement joins TRBV5-1 to TRBJ1-1, with TRBD1 matching over 9 bases. The CDR3 has 16 residues. J lost 5 bases, V lost 1 base, and 9 bases had no gene match. The germline V gene encodes CDR1 SGHRS and CDR2 YFSETQ. The chain's CDR3 is CASSLSGTGTWTEAFF. The CDR3 nucleotides are TGCGCCAGCAGCTTGTCCGGGACAGGGACGTGGACTGAAGCTTTCTTT. Full variable domain (remainder filled in from reference TRBV5-1 and TRBJ1-1): KAGVTQTPRYLIKTRGQQVTLSCSPISGHRSVSWYQQTPGQGLQFLFEYFSETQRNKGNFPGRFSGRQFSNSRSEMNVSTLELGDSALYLCASSLSGTGTWTEAFFGQGTRLTVV.